This T cell receptor beta chain was sequenced in a study of radiation and T cells in renal cell carcinoma. The wider study: Nephrectomy followed 15 Gy stereotactic body radiation by 4 weeks.

Clones were sequenced by immunoSEQ multiplex PCR, and TCRdb holds only the in-frame ones, with some missing. The sample contains 150,000 or so clones, about 91% of which appear only once. Noted time point: blood 2 weeks post-SBRT. Treatment indicated: 15 Gy SBRT to primary tumor, nephrectomy 4 weeks later. This CDR3 contains 13 residues. The V and J ends lost 0 bases and 4 bases respectively, with 4 bases between them. The germline V gene encodes CDR1 MNHNS and CDR2 SASEGT. The source is a woman in her forties or fifties with renal cell carcinoma. Sequencing was performed on blood, taken from a patient whose treatment included radiotherapy and nephrectomy. The V gene is TRBV6-1, the J gene TRBJ2-1; D not certain. In nucleotides, the CDR3 is TGTGCCAGCAGTGAAGCCTCTTACAATGAGCAGTTCTTC. Its protein is CASSEASYNEQFF.